A selection of T cell receptor beta chains follows, all from one sample in a study of shared clonotypes between healthy human individuals. Sequencing used immunoSEQ multiplex PCR; TCRdb keeps in-frame clones, though not all of them. The sample lists roughly 2 million clones; about 95% were seen once. Sequenced input: naive CD8+ T cells sorted from blood. These receptor sequences come from a man aged 18 to 30 in good health. Each CDR3 is given with its conserved first and last residue. A D gene is named only where the DNA matches it firmly. A row's size may be missing; if present it is once, few, many or a size class.

v_call	d_call	j_call	clone_size	cdr3_aa	cdr3_nt
TRBV11-2	TRBD2	TRBJ2-5	NA	CASSSWTSGKGETQYF	TGTGCCAGCAGCTCTTGGACTAGCGGGAAGGGAGAGACCCAGTACTTC
TRBV4-1	TRBD1	TRBJ1-1	NA	CASSLQSTDRGTEAFF	TGCGCCAGCAGCCTACAATCAACCGACAGGGGCACTGAAGCTTTCTTT
TRBV27	TRBD2	TRBJ2-7	NA	CASRGTSNYEQYF	TGTGCCAGCAGAGGGACTAGCAACTACGAGCAGTACTTC
TRBV6-1	TRBD1	TRBJ2-7	NA	CASRVRQGSSYEQYF	TGTGCCAGCAGAGTCAGACAGGGGTCCTCCTACGAGCAGTACTTC
TRBV27	NA	TRBJ2-1	NA	CASSLVGPNYNEQFF	TGTGCCAGCAGTTTAGTAGGCCCAAACTACAATGAGCAGTTCTTC
TRBV10-2	NA	TRBJ2-3	NA	CASSDPGDSTDTQYF	TGCGCCAGCAGTGACCCAGGGGATAGCACAGATACGCAGTATTTT
TRBV6-5	NA	TRBJ1-1	once	CASSYEGSNTEAFF	TGTGCCAGCAGTTATGAGGGGTCGAACACTGAAGCTTTCTTT
TRBV18	NA	TRBJ1-2	NA	CASSSDSGQGYTF	TGTGCCAGCTCATCTGACAGTGGTCAGGGCTACACCTTC
TRBV4-1	NA	TRBJ1-6	few	CASRRTMGDSPLHF	TGCGCCAGCAGGAGGACCATGGGGGATTCACCCCTCCACTTT
TRBV6-4	NA	TRBJ2-1	NA	CASSERSVVMDEQFF	TGTGCCAGCAGTGAAAGGAGCGTCGTTATGGATGAGCAGTTCTTC
TRBV6-1	NA	TRBJ2-7	NA	CAGGTRFSYEQYF	TGTGCCGGAGGAACCCGCTTCTCCTACGAGCAGTACTTC
TRBV6-5	NA	TRBJ2-7	NA	CASSPGTDEQYF	TGTGCCAGCAGTCCCGGGACCGACGAGCAGTACTTC
TRBV30	TRBD1	TRBJ2-7	NA	CAWSGPGTGVYEQYF	TGTGCCTGGAGTGGTCCCGGGACAGGGGTATACGAGCAGTACTTC